The 9 T cell receptor beta chains listed next were all sequenced from one sample in a study of blood T cells in healthy people across ages. Alongside a J-beta primer mix, a sample-barcoded 5' primer served in a second PCR lasting roughly 6 to 12 cycles. MiXCR, run by TCRdb on the 5' RACE reads, gives a single entry per CDR3 protein. The table shows more than 750,000 distinct CDR3 sequences, with almost 30% occurring only once. These sequences were also reported in another study, on T cells of mothers and their children.

The specimen was blood. These receptors were collected from a middle-aged woman in good health.

Note on this clonotype: A much more abundant neighbour one base away suggests this may be a read error. The rearrangement joins TRBV20-1 to TRBJ2-5; D is undetermined. CDR1 and CDR2 (germline): DFQATT, SNEGSKA (reference sequence). V lost 0 bases, J lost 7 bases, and 21 bases lay in between. CDR3 length equals 16 residues. The CDR3 loop reads CSAREYQRQDWGTQYF. The CDR3 nucleotides are TGCAGTGCTAGAGAATACCAAAGGCAGGATTGGGGGACCCAGTACTTC.

This clonotype appeared a few times. With a much larger clone just one base away, this may be a read error. The J gene is TRBJ2-7, the V gene TRBV3-1; no clear D gene. V gave up 6 bases and J gave up 7 bases, with 16 bases separating them. The CDR3 is 13 amino acids. Per the germline V gene, CDR1 is LGHDT and CDR2 is YNNKEL (reference sequence). CDR3 sequence reads: CASSPALNNEQYF. The CDR3 DNA reads as TGTGCCAGCAGTCCCGCGCTCAACAATGAGCAGTACTTC.

This clonotype was counted many times. The chain has TRBV6-2 or TRBV6-3 and TRBJ2-6; no reliable D call. The V and J ends lost 9 bases and 1 base respectively, with 7 bases between them. Germline loops: CDR1 MNHEY, CDR2 SVGEGT. CDR3 length equals 13 residues. CDR3 coding DNA: TGTGCCAGTACGGAATCTGGGGCCAACGTCCTGACTTTC. Translating it yields CASTESGANVLTF.

The chain joins TRBV5-1 to TRBJ2-4; 8 bases agree with TRBD1. V lost 1 base to trimming and J lost 13 bases; unmatched junction nucleotides: 13. The CDR3 is made up of 15 amino acids. CDR1 is SGHRS and CDR2 is YFSETQ in the germline V gene. The CDR3 region is CASSLYNQGAGEQYF. CDR3 sequence (DNA): TGCGCCAGCAGCTTGTATAACCAGGGGGCTGGTGAGCAGTACTTC.

This clonotype was counted a few times. One end of the junction is discordant with germline, which a read error may explain. The chain employs TRBV30 and TRBJ1-2; D perhaps matches TRBD1 (5 bases). Germline-derived CDR1 and CDR2 are GTSNPN and SVGIG (reference sequence). This CDR3 region has 14 residues. The CDR3 loop is CAWSVDSYYYGYTF. In DNA, the CDR3 is TGTGCCTGGAGTGTTGACAGTTACTACTACGGCTACACCTTC.

This clonotype showed up many times. The chain uses TRBV14 and TRBJ2-6; 13 bases are shared with TRBD2. Germline V gene sequence: CDR1 SGHDN, CDR2 FVKESK. The CDR3 is 18 residues long. V shed 4 bases, J shed 2 bases, and the junction held 5 bases outside the gene matches. CDR3 region: CASSRTLAGGPGANVLTF. CDR3 coding DNA: TGTGCCAGCAGCCGCACACTAGCGGGGGGGCCTGGGGCCAACGTCCTGACTTTC.

This clonotype showed up just a few times. J is TRBJ2-5 and V is TRBV7-2; 11 nucleotides align to TRBD1. V shed 5 bases, J shed 5 bases, and the junction held 4 bases outside the gene matches. In germline, CDR1 is SGHTA, CDR2 FQGNSA. The CDR3 spans 14 residues. The CDR3 spells CASSAGTGGETQYF. The DNA of the CDR3 is TGTGCCAGCAGCGCAGGGACAGGGGGGGAGACCCAGTACTTC.

Regarding this clonotype: Mismatch with germline at one junction end may stem from a read error. The V call is TRBV6-6, the J call TRBJ1-2, with 7 positions matching TRBD1. The CDR3 has 14 amino acids. Germline V gene lookup returns CDR1 MNHNY and CDR2 SVGAGI (reference sequence). CDR3 nucleotides: TGTGCCGGCAGTTACTCATCAGGGGGATATGGCTACACCTTC. This translates into CAGSYSSGGYGYTF.

This clonotype showed up just a few times. V is TRBV20-1 and J is TRBJ1-2, with 8 bases aligning to TRBD1. The CDR3 extends over 15 amino acids. Germline V lookup: CDR1 DFQATT, CDR2 SNEGSKA (reference sequence). V lost 3 bases to trimming and J lost 4 bases; unmatched junction nucleotides: 10. The CDR3 spells CSASEPDRGIYGYTF. Written as DNA, the CDR3 is TGCAGTGCTAGCGAACCCGACAGGGGTATCTATGGCTACACCTTC.